The 17 T cell receptor beta chains in this list originate from one sample, sequenced in a study of T cell changes during pregnancy in multiple sclerosis. Method: immunoSEQ multiplex PCR; TCRdb's copy keeps in-frame clones and lacks some. The repertoire consists of around 97,000 clones, with roughly 92% occurring once and the leading ten covering around 0.84%. This material consisted of peripheral blood, taken after pregnancy. These receptors came from a female donor with multiple sclerosis, enrolled in a pregnancy study.

In this sample, this clone turned up once. This chain's CDR3 is CASSPGGRLETQYF. CDR3 in DNA: TGTGCCAGCAGCCCCGGGGGGCGACTTGAGACCCAGTACTTC. V and J are TRBV28 and TRBJ2-5, with a possible D match to TRBD2 (7 bases). The V and J ends lost 6 bases and 5 bases respectively, with 16 bases between them. Germline CDR1 is MDHEN and CDR2 is SYDVKM. The CDR3 runs to 14 residues.

V gene TRBV5-4 combines with J gene TRBJ2-7, with TRBD1 matching 8 bases. The germline V gene has CDR1 SGHNT and CDR2 YYREEE (reference sequence). J was trimmed by 0 bases and V by 3 bases; bases with no gene match: 14. The CDR3 runs 18 residues. The CDR3 loop reads CASSSPPGQGTPSYEQYF. CDR3 coding DNA: TGTGCCAGCAGCTCCCCCCCAGGACAGGGAACCCCCTCCTACGAGCAGTACTTC.

This chain links TRBV5-1 with TRBJ1-1, with D possibly being TRBD1 (6 bases). This CDR3 is 14 amino acids long. The germline gives CDR1 SGHRS, CDR2 YFSETQ. V was cut by 3 bases and J by 0 bases, with 9 bases left in between. CDR3 coding DNA: TGCGCCAGCAGCTGGGGGGGCATGAACACTGAAGCTTTCTTT. Encoded protein: CASSWGGMNTEAFF.

The chain couples TRBV15 to TRBJ2-7, with D uncertain. Trimming removed 5 bases at V and 1 base at J, with 15 bases between. CDR1 and CDR2 from the germline V gene are LNHNV and YYDKDF (reference sequence). The CDR3 has 15 residues. CDR3 bases: TGTGCCACCAGCCCACCTACGTCGTTTTCCTACGAGCAGTACTTC. Encoded protein: CATSPPTSFSYEQYF.

V and J are TRBV23-1 and TRBJ2-7, with 11 bases matching TRBD1. TRBV23-1 belongs to the ORF category, with a function that is uncertain. J lost 6 bases, V lost 9 bases, and 13 bases had no gene match. The CDR3 totals 15 residues. The CDR3 region has the DNA TGCGCCAGGTCGGCGGGGACAGGGGGGATCTCCGAGCAGTACTTC. This sequence encodes CARSAGTGGISEQYF.

The gene calls are TRBV6-6 and TRBJ1-1; D not resolved. This CDR3 region has 14 residues. Trimming cost V 4 bases and J 6 bases, with 15 bases left between them. Germline V gene lookup returns CDR1 MNHNY and CDR2 SVGAGI (reference sequence). The CDR3 DNA sequence: TGTGCCAGCAGTTTCAATGAGGAGAGCGCTGAAGCTTTCTTT. It specifies CASSFNEESAEAFF.

This sequence joins TRBV7-9 and TRBJ2-1, with 9 bases aligning to TRBD2. The CDR3 loop spans 15 amino acids. Trimming at V came to 5 bases and at J to 8 bases, leaving 10 bases not matched to a gene. The germline gives CDR1 SEHNR, CDR2 FQNEAQ (reference sequence). The CDR3 DNA reads TGTGCCAGCAGCGGTGGACTAGCGACTGACCATGAGCAGTTCTTC. Its translation: CASSGGLATDHEQFF.

For this clone: Other DNA sequences of this sample code for an identical CDR3. The chain employs TRBV2 and TRBJ2-1; 10 nucleotides line up with TRBD2. This CDR3 comprises 15 residues. The germline V gene has CDR1 SNHLY and CDR2 FYNNEI. Trimming removed 1 base from V and 3 bases from J; junction bases left unmatched: 0. The CDR3 is CASSEGTSGYNEQFF. CDR3 nucleotides: TGTGCCAGCAGTGAAGGGACTAGCGGCTACAATGAGCAGTTCTTC.

This chain links TRBV4-1 with TRBJ1-1; 7 bases map to TRBD1. CDR1 and CDR2 (germline): MGHRA, YSYEKL. The CDR3 is made up of 14 amino acids. V was pared by 5 bases and J by 4 bases, with 7 bases of the junction left unmatched. The CDR3 protein is CASSGYRGGTEAFF. The CDR3 bases are TGCGCCAGCAGCGGATACAGGGGAGGCACTGAAGCTTTCTTT.

This rearrangement joins TRBV28 to TRBJ2-7, with 7 nucleotides matching TRBD1. Germline V CDR1 and CDR2: MDHEN, SYDVKM. CDR3 length equals 15 residues. After removal of 6 bases from V and 2 bases from J, the junction contained 10 bases not matched to a gene. Here the CDR3 reads CASRHRQGRTYEQYF. The CDR3 bases are TGTGCCAGCAGGCACAGACAGGGAAGGACCTACGAGCAGTACTTC.

This sequence joins TRBV27 and TRBJ2-7; 12 positions match TRBD2. This CDR3 is 14 amino acids long. Germline V gene lookup returns CDR1 MNHEY and CDR2 SMNVEV (reference sequence). J was trimmed by 10 bases and V by 5 bases; bases with no gene match: 9. The CDR3 DNA reads as TGTGCCAGCAGTGATCTAGCGGGAGGGTTAGAACAGTACTTC. It encodes CASSDLAGGLEQYF.

V usage is TRBV5-1 and J usage is TRBJ2-5, with a tentative D call TRBD2 (5 bases). The V gene lost 7 bases and the J gene lost 2 bases, with 12 bases spanning the gap. CDR1 is SGHRS and CDR2 is YFSETQ in the germline V gene. The CDR3 is made up of 13 amino acids. In DNA, the CDR3 is TGCGCCAGCCGGCGCGGGCAGCAAGAGACCCAGTACTTC. It yields the protein CASRRGQQETQYF. The full variable domain, in which reference TRBV5-1 and TRBJ2-5 provide the parts outside the CDR3, is KAGVTQTPRYLIKTRGQQVTLSCSPISGHRSVSWYQQTPGQGLQFLFEYFSETQRNKGNFPGRFSGRQFSNSRSEMNVSTLELGDSALYLCASRRGQQETQYFGPGTRLLVL.

This chain uses TRBV5-1 with TRBJ1-3; possibly TRBD1 for D (5 bases). Trimming took off 2 bases at V and 3 bases at J, with 9 bases between the two ends. Germline V gives CDR1 SGHRS, CDR2 YFSETQ. CDR3 length: 14 amino acids. The CDR3 coding sequence is TGCGCCAGCAGCTTAGCAGGGATTGGAAACACCATATATTTT. Protein sequence: CASSLAGIGNTIYF.

The V gene is TRBV5-5, the J gene TRBJ1-2, with D possibly TRBD1 on 6 matching bases. Germline assignment: CDR1 SGHKS and CDR2 YYEKEE (reference sequence). The CDR3 has 14 amino acids. Between the trimmed V and J ends, which lost 0 bases and 4 bases, there was a span of 10 bases. CDR3 DNA: TGTGCCAGCAGCTTGGCGCAGGGGATCTATGGCTACACCTTC. Translation: CASSLAQGIYGYTF.

The chain recombines TRBV7-2 with TRBJ2-2; TRBD2 matches at 9 bases. The trim removed 3 bases at V and 6 bases at J, leaving 8 bases unmatched. CDR1 and CDR2 from the germline V gene are SGHTA and FQGNSA. The CDR3 consists of 16 residues. DNA of the CDR3: TGTGCCAGCAGCTTGGCGGCGGGGGGGCCGGCCGGGGAGCTGTTTTTT. Protein: CASSLAAGGPAGELFF.

This sequence joins TRBV5-1 and TRBJ2-1, with D unresolved. Trimming took 0 bases from V and 0 from J, leaving 10 bases between them. The germline CDR1 and CDR2 sequences are SGHRS and YFSETQ. The CDR3 is 16 amino acids. The CDR3 coding sequence is TGCGCCAGCAGCTTGGTTGGAGAGATCTCCTACAATGAGCAGTTCTTC. This encodes CASSLVGEISYNEQFF.

The CDR3 region is CATAASDNSNQPQHF. CDR3 coding DNA: TGTGCCACCGCTGCGTCGGACAATAGCAATCAGCCCCAGCATTTT. V is TRBV10-3 and J is TRBJ1-5; perhaps TRBD1 as D (5 bases). Trimming pared 10 bases from V and 0 bases from J, leaving 16 bases between. The germline V gene encodes CDR1 ENHRY and CDR2 SYGVKD. The CDR3 contains 15 residues.